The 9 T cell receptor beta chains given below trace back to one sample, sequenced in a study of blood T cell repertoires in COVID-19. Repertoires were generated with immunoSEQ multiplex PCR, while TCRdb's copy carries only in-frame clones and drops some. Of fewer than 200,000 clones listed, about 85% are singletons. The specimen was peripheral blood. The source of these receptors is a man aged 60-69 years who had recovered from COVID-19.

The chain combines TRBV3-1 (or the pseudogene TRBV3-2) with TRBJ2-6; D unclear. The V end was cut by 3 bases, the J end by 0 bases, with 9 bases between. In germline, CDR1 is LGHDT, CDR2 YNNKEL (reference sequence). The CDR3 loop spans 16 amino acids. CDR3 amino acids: CASSQMWSSGANVLTF. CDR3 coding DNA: TGTGCCAGCAGCCAGATGTGGAGCTCTGGGGCCAACGTCCTGACTTTC.

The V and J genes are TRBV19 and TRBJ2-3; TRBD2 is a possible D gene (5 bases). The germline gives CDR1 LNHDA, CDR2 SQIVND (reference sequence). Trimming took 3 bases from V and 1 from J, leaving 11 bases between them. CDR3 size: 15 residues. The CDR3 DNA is TGTGCCAGTAGTATTCTGCGGGTCGGCACAGATACGCAGTATTTT. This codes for CASSILRVGTDTQYF.

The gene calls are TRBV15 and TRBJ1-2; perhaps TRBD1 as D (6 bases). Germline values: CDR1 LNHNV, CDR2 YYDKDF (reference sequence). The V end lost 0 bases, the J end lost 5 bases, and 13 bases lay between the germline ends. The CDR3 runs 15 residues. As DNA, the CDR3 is TGTGCCACCAGCAGAGATCTAACAGGGACGTATGGCTACACCTTC. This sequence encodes CATSRDLTGTYGYTF.

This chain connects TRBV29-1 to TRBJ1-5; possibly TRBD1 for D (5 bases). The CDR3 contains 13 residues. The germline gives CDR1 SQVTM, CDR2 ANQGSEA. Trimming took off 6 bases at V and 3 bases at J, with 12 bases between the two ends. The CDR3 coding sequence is TGCAGCGTCGTTGACGGACACAATCAGCCCCAGCATTTT. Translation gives CSVVDGHNQPQHF.

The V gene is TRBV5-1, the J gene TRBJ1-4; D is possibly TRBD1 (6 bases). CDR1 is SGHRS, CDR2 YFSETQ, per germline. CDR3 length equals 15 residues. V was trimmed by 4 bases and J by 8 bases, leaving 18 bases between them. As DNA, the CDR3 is TGCGCCAGCAGCCACCTCCAGGGGAATGGCGAAAAACTGTTTTTT. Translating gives CASSHLQGNGEKLFF.

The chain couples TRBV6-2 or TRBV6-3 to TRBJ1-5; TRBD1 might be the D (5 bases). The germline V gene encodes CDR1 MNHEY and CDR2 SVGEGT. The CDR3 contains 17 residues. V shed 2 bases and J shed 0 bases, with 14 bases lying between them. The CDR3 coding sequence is TGTGCCAGCAGTTACGCGCTGGGGCGGTATAGCAATCAGCCCCAGCATTTT. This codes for CASSYALGRYSNQPQHF.

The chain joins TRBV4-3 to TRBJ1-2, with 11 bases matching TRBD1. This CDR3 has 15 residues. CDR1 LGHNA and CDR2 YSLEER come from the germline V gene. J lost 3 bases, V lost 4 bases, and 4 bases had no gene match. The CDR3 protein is CASSPRTGGDYGYTF. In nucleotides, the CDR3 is TGCGCCAGCAGCCCACGGACAGGGGGCGACTATGGCTACACCTTC.

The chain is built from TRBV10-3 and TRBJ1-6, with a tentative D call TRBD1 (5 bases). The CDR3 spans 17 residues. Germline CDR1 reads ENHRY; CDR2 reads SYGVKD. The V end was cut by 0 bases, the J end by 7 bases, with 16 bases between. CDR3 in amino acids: CAISESSTGRPNSPLHF. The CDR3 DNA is TGTGCCATCAGTGAGTCATCCACAGGCCGGCCAAATTCACCCCTCCACTTT.

The CDR3: CASRSAGNIQYF. In DNA form, the CDR3 reads TGTGCCAGCAGGAGTGCCGGGAACATTCAGTACTTC. V is TRBV6-5 and J is TRBJ2-4; D unclear. The germline V gene encodes CDR1 MNHEY and CDR2 SVGAGI. CDR3 length: 12 amino acids. Trimming stripped 6 bases from V and 7 bases from J, with 10 bases between.